This T cell receptor beta chain came from a study of shared clonotypes between healthy human individuals. Turning to the study itself: Every donor yielded three CD4 naive, three CD4 memory, two CD8 naive and one CD8 memory plate.

Some clones are missing from TCRdb's copy, which holds only in-frame ones; the method was immunoSEQ multiplex PCR. The sample has over a million clones; 95% to 97% are singletons. The CDR3 loop spans 13 amino acids. V gave up 0 bases and J gave up 11 bases, with 11 bases separating them. The germline V gene encodes CDR1 LNHDA and CDR2 SQIVND (reference sequence). The sequence was obtained from a man aged 25-45 years in good health. The J gene is TRBJ1-5, the V gene TRBV19; possibly TRBD1 for D (5 bases). What was sequenced was naive CD4+ T cells sorted from blood. The sample's subset: CD45RA+ positively selected. This chain's CDR3 is CASSIDGGGSQHF. CDR3 bases: TGTGCCAGTAGTATAGATGGGGGGGGGTCCCAGCATTTT.